Listed below are T cell receptor beta chains from one sample, sequenced in a study of blood T cell repertoires in COVID-19. Here immunoSEQ multiplex PCR was the method, and the copy in TCRdb shows in-frame clones only, minus some. The data show 180,000 or so clones, just under 80% seen once. The sequenced material came from peripheral blood. The receptors shown here come from a woman aged 80 or over with active or convalescent COVID-19. Each CDR3 is given with its conserved first and last residue. D genes are given only for firm matches. Clone size appears in some rows only: once, few, many, or a class for an expanded clone.

j_gene | d_gene | v_gene | abundance | CDR3aa | CDR3nt
TRBJ1-1 | . | TRBV7-9 | . | CASSPSRGTNTEAFF | TGTGCCAGCAGCCCCTCCCGAGGGACAAACACTGAAGCTTTCTTT
TRBJ2-7 | . | TRBV27 | . | CASMQSHTTGEQYF | TGTGCCAGCATGCAGTCTCACACAACGGGAGAGCAGTACTTC
TRBJ2-7 | TRBD2 | TRBV7-9 | once | CASSSYQRGYEQYF | TGTGCCAGCAGCTCCTACCAGCGGGGCTACGAGCAGTACTTC
TRBJ1-6 | . | TRBV27 | . | CASGGGGSLPSSYNSPLHF | TGTGCCAGCGGCGGGGGGGGCAGCCTCCCTTCCTCCTATAATTCACCCCTCCACTTT
TRBJ1-1 | TRBD1 | TRBV18 | . | CASSMDRLTEAFF | TGTGCCAGCTCAATGGACAGGCTCACTGAAGCTTTCTTT
TRBJ1-4 | TRBD1 | TRBV7-9 | . | CASRTQDRVNEKLFF | TGTGCCAGCAGAACCCAGGACAGGGTTAATGAAAAACTGTTTTTT
TRBJ2-2 | . | TRBV5-1 | . | CASSLDPQGIGELFF | TGCGCCAGCAGCTTGGACCCACAGGGAATCGGGGAGCTGTTTTTT
TRBJ2-4 | TRBD1 | TRBV5-6 | . | CASRMNTGGWNIQYF | TGTGCCAGCAGAATGAACACAGGGGGCTGGAACATTCAGTACTTC
TRBJ2-3 | TRBD1 | TRBV7-6 | . | CASSSPDRDRTDTQYF | TGTGCCAGCAGCTCCCCGGACAGGGACCGCACAGATACGCAGTATTTT
TRBJ2-5 | TRBD1 | TRBV6-5 | . | CASSLGQGGGETQYF | TGTGCCAGCAGTTTGGGACAGGGCGGTGGGGAGACCCAGTACTTC
TRBJ1-1 | TRBD1 | TRBV7-8 | . | CASRGTAIRSTEAFF | TGTGCCAGCAGGGGGACAGCGATTAGGTCCACTGAAGCTTTCTTT
TRBJ1-4 | . | TRBV2 | . | CASSEESGTMKKLFF | TGTGCCAGCAGTGAAGAATCCGGGACAATGAAAAAACTGTTTTTT
TRBJ2-7 | . | TRBV6-6 | . | CASSAAQGLRSYEQYF | TGTGCCAGCAGTGCCGCTCAGGGGCTTCGATCTTACGAGCAGTACTTC
TRBJ2-1 | TRBD2 | TRBV29-1 | . | CSVEESGGLTYEQFF | TGCAGCGTTGAGGAGAGCGGGGGGCTCACCTATGAGCAGTTCTTC
TRBJ1-2 | . | TRBV4-2 | few | CASSQTGGRGNYGYTF | TGTGCCAGCAGCCAGACTGGGGGGAGGGGTAACTATGGCTACACCTTC
TRBJ1-1 | TRBD1 | TRBV5-1 | . | CASSLDGQGNEAFF | TGCGCCAGCAGCCTAGACGGACAGGGTAATGAAGCTTTCTTT
TRBJ2-7 | . | TRBV12-3/TRBV12-4 | . | CASSPLGHGEQYF | TGTGCCAGCAGCCCCCTCGGTCATGGCGAGCAGTACTTC
TRBJ2-7 | . | TRBV7-2 | . | CASSEGRGKYEQYF | TGTGCCAGCAGCGAGGGGCGGGGCAAGTACGAGCAGTACTTC
TRBJ1-2 | TRBD1 | TRBV15 | few | CATSGDRGLGYTF | TGTGCCACCAGCGGGGACAGGGGTCTCGGCTACACCTTC
TRBJ1-3 | . | TRBV5-1 | once | CASSPGSNGNTIYF | TGCGCCAGCAGCCCCGGGTCTAACGGAAACACCATATATTTT
TRBJ1-1 | TRBD1 | TRBV9 | . | CASSPRPTGVLTEAFF | TGTGCCAGCAGCCCGCGTCCTACAGGGGTTCTCACTGAAGCTTTCTTT
TRBJ1-1 | . | TRBV27 | . | CASSRRARYTEAFF | TGTGCCAGCAGTCGCAGGGCGAGGTACACTGAAGCTTTCTTT
TRBJ2-1 | TRBD2 | TRBV19 | . | CASSGGWGLAGPFNEQFF | TGTGCCAGTAGCGGAGGTTGGGGACTAGCGGGCCCTTTCAATGAGCAGTTCTTC
TRBJ2-3 | TRBD2 | TRBV4-2 | once | CASSPRTSGEPGYTQYF | TGTGCCAGCAGCCCCCGGACTAGCGGGGAGCCTGGTTATACGCAGTATTTT
TRBJ1-1 | . | TRBV27 | . | CASSLDGSRGTTEAFF | TGTGCCAGCAGTTTAGACGGGTCCAGGGGAACCACTGAAGCTTTCTTT
TRBJ2-5 | . | TRBV5-1 | . | CASSPGSSETQYF | TGCGCCAGCAGCCCCGGGTCTTCGGAGACCCAGTACTTC
TRBJ1-2 | . | TRBV5-1 | . | CASGPGDYGYTF | TGCGCCAGCGGACCCGGGGACTATGGCTACACCTTC
TRBJ2-3 | TRBD1 | TRBV6-1 | . | CASSEGGQALPTDTQYF | TGTGCCAGCAGTGAAGGGGGACAGGCCCTCCCCACGGATACGCAGTATTTT
TRBJ2-1 | TRBD2 | TRBV18 | . | CASSPKGLAGNNEQFF | TGTGCCAGCTCACCTAAAGGACTAGCGGGGAACAATGAGCAGTTCTTC
TRBJ2-5 | . | TRBV3-1/TRBV3-2 | . | CASSTRGIQETQYF | TGTGCCAGCAGCACCCGGGGGATCCAAGAGACCCAGTACTTC
TRBJ1-6 | TRBD1 | TRBV10-3 | . | CASGQGARSPLHF | TGTGCCAGTGGACAGGGGGCGAGATCACCCCTCCACTTT
TRBJ2-3 | TRBD2 | TRBV4-2 | . | CASSQDPLAATDTQYF | TGTGCCAGCAGCCAAGATCCGCTAGCGGCCACAGATACGCAGTATTTT
TRBJ2-7 | TRBD2 | TRBV4-3 | . | CASSQGGGTYEQYF | TGCGCCAGCAGCCAAGGCGGGGGGACCTACGAGCAGTACTTC
TRBJ1-4 | . | TRBV2 | . | CASILSGYEKLFF | TGTGCCAGCATTCTATCCGGGTATGAAAAACTGTTTTTT
TRBJ1-6 | . | TRBV25-1 | . | CASSEETGSVSPLHF | TGTGCCAGCAGTGAAGAAACAGGGTCGGTTTCACCCCTCCACTTT
TRBJ2-3 | TRBD2 | TRBV3-1/TRBV3-2 | . | CASSQVLSGRGGNADTQYF | TGTGCCAGCAGCCAAGTTCTGTCGGGTCGGGGGGGGAATGCAGATACGCAGTATTTT
TRBJ2-3 | . | TRBV5-1 | . | CASSRGGQLTDTQYF | TGCGCCAGCAGCCGGGGGGGACAGCTCACAGATACGCAGTATTTT
TRBJ2-7 | TRBD2 | TRBV10-1 | . | CASSDGTGGGARRHYEQYF | TGCGCCAGCAGTGACGGGACTGGCGGGGGGGCGAGGAGGCACTACGAGCAGTACTTC
TRBJ1-1 | . | TRBV28 | . | CASSSQQFEAFF | TGTGCCAGCAGTTCCCAACAGTTTGAAGCTTTCTTT
TRBJ1-1 | . | TRBV9 | . | CASSVSAGDKWRNTEAFF | TGTGCCAGCAGCGTTTCGGCAGGGGATAAGTGGAGGAACACTGAAGCTTTCTTT
TRBJ2-7 | TRBD1 | TRBV6-1 | . | CASSDPRTGGSYEQYF | TGTGCCAGCAGTGACCCGCGAACAGGGGGCAGTTACGAGCAGTACTTC
TRBJ1-2 | TRBD1 | TRBV6-5 | . | CASSYGQGKYGYTF | TGTGCCAGCAGTTACGGACAGGGGAAATATGGCTACACCTTC
TRBJ1-1 | . | TRBV28 | . | CASRSTTGSTEAFF | TGTGCCAGCAGATCGACAACTGGGAGCACTGAAGCTTTCTTT
TRBJ2-1 | TRBD2 | TRBV2 | . | CASSEAKGTIHEQFF | TGTGCCAGCAGTGAAGCGAAGGGGACTATTCATGAGCAGTTCTTC
TRBJ1-3 | TRBD1 | TRBV18 | . | CASSPGTVSGNTIYF | TGTGCCAGCTCACCGGGGACAGTTAGTGGAAACACCATATATTTT
TRBJ2-5 | . | TRBV29-1 | . | CSVEATRQETQYF | TGCAGCGTTGAGGCCACTAGACAAGAGACCCAGTACTTC
TRBJ2-2 | . | TRBV9 | once | CASSTWGGQLNTGELFF | TGTGCCAGCAGCACCTGGGGGGGCCAGTTGAACACCGGGGAGCTGTTTTTT
TRBJ1-1 | . | TRBV5-5 | . | CASSPGGREAFF | TGTGCCAGCAGCCCCGGGGGAAGAGAAGCTTTCTTT
TRBJ1-2 | . | TRBV7-2 | . | CASSLSGALNYGYTF | TGTGCCAGCAGCTTATCCGGTGCTTTAAACTATGGCTACACCTTC
TRBJ1-6 | . | TRBV6-4 | . | CASSDSYGVKSPLHF | TGTGCCAGCAGTGACTCTTACGGGGTAAAATCACCCCTCCACTTT
TRBJ1-1 | TRBD1 | TRBV7-6 | . | CASSLVGTGAGTEAFF | TGTGCCAGCAGCTTAGTGGGGACAGGGGCCGGGACTGAAGCTTTCTTT
TRBJ1-6 | . | TRBV6-5 | few | CASSPGQQYSPLHF | TGTGCCAGCAGTCCCGGACAGCAATATTCACCCCTCCACTTT
TRBJ2-2 | . | TRBV14 | . | CASSQDDFRANTGELFF | TGTGCCAGCAGCCAAGACGATTTCAGGGCTAACACCGGGGAGCTGTTTTTT
TRBJ1-4 | . | TRBV28 | . | CASSLESRELFF | TGTGCCAGCAGTTTAGAGTCCAGGGAACTGTTTTTT
TRBJ1-2 | TRBD1 | TRBV7-8 | . | CASSQSGQIFGYTF | TGTGCCAGCAGCCAGTCGGGACAGATCTTCGGCTACACCTTC